A single sample is the source of the 18 T cell receptor beta chains below, sequenced in a study of CD8 T cells in ankylosing spondylitis. MiXCR, applied by TCRdb to the 5' RACE reads, yields one record per CDR3 protein. The profile shows roughly 190,000 distinct CDR3 sequences, around 13% of them singletons. Sequencing was performed on blood, either unsorted or a sorted T cell fraction (not recorded which). The receptor source for this set is a male donor with ankylosing spondylitis or in good health (not recorded which).

This sequence joins TRBV6-1 and TRBJ2-1; TRBD2 agrees at 8 bases. Germline lookup yields CDR1 MNHNS and CDR2 SASEGT. V lost 7 bases, J lost 5 bases, and 7 bases stayed unmatched. The CDR3 spans 14 residues. The CDR3 is CASTLAEPNNEQFF. The CDR3 DNA sequence: TGTGCCAGCACACTAGCGGAACCCAACAATGAGCAGTTCTTC.

This chain joins TRBV5-1 and TRBJ2-1, with D unclear. V was shortened by 5 bases and J by 8 bases, with 11 bases between the two germline ends. CDR1 SGHRS and CDR2 YFSETQ come from the germline V gene. The CDR3 spans 12 residues. CDR3 sequence (DNA): TGCGCCAGCAGACATAGGGCAGATGAGCAGTTCTTC. Translation: CASRHRADEQFF.

This clonotype occurred a few times. The V gene is TRBV9, the J gene TRBJ2-7; tentatively, D is TRBD1 (6 bases). There are 14 residues in the CDR3. The V gene lost 3 bases and the J gene lost 2 bases, with 12 bases spanning the gap. Germline V gene lookup returns CDR1 SGDLS and CDR2 YYNGEE. CDR3 sequence: CASSAWTETYEQYF. The CDR3 DNA reads as TGTGCCAGCAGCGCCTGGACAGAGACCTACGAGCAGTACTTC.

This clonotype appeared a few times. The genes are TRBV12-3 or TRBV12-4 and TRBJ2-7; tentative D call: TRBD2 (6 bases). The CDR3 consists of 14 residues. The V gene lost 6 bases and the J gene lost 2 bases, with 14 bases spanning the gap. The CDR3 sequence is CASSPGDITYEQYF. The CDR3 nucleotides read TGTGCCAGCAGCCCGGGGGATATTACCTACGAGCAGTACTTC.

This clonotype was seen more than once but under ten times. The chain has TRBV7-9 and TRBJ1-1, with D maybe TRBD1 (6 bases). Germline values: CDR1 SEHNR, CDR2 FQNEAQ (reference sequence). CDR3 length: 12 amino acids. V lost 6 bases and J lost 11, with 16 bases in between. The CDR3: CASSSSGAGAFF. Written as DNA, the CDR3 is TGTGCCAGCAGTTCCTCAGGGGCTGGGGCTTTCTTT.

This clonotype was seen only a few times. V is TRBV7-9 and J is TRBJ1-2; D is perhaps TRBD1 (6 bases). CDR3 length equals 12 residues. V lost 11 bases to trimming and J lost 0 bases, with 10 bases between them. Germline V CDR1 and CDR2: SEHNR, FQNEAQ (reference sequence). The CDR3 DNA follows: TGTGCCGCCGAGGGGGCTAACTATGGCTACACCTTC. It translates to CAAEGANYGYTF. The full variable domain, its missing parts supplied by reference TRBV7-9 and TRBJ1-2, is DTGVSQNPRHKITKRGQNVTFRCDPISEHNRLYWYRQTLGQGPEFLTYFQNEAQLEKSRLLSDRFSAERPKGSFSTLEIQRTEQGDSAMYLCAAEGANYGYTFGSGTRLTVV.

In its sample, this clonotype was seen many times. This chain joins TRBV13 and TRBJ2-1; 9 positions agree with TRBD1. Germline V gene sequence: CDR1 PRHDT, CDR2 FYEKMQ (reference sequence). The junction had 6 bases not matched to a gene; V was cut back by 2 bases and J by 7 bases. The CDR3 contains 15 residues. The CDR3 coding sequence is TGTGCCAGCAGCTTATTTGGGACAGGGCGGAATGAGCAGTTCTTC. This codes for CASSLFGTGRNEQFF.

The chain is built from TRBV7-2 and TRBJ2-1, with D possibly being TRBD1 (5 bases). This CDR3 comprises 13 residues. The V gene lost 2 bases and the J gene lost 6 bases, with 8 bases spanning the gap. Germline V CDR1 and CDR2: SGHTA, FQGNSA. The DNA of the CDR3 is TGTGCCAGCAGCTTATCCAGGGCCAATGAGCAGTTCTTC. Amino acid sequence: CASSLSRANEQFF.

A few counts support this clonotype. The chain joins TRBV5-4 to TRBJ2-5, with D uncertain. Trimming stripped 4 bases from V and 5 bases from J, with 15 bases between. This CDR3 comprises 14 residues. Germline loops: CDR1 SGHNT, CDR2 YYREEE (reference sequence). The CDR3 loop reads CASSTVSLGETQYF. The CDR3 nucleotides are TGTGCCAGCAGCACGGTGTCCCTGGGGGAGACCCAGTACTTC.

The CDR3 DNA reads as TGTGCCAGCAGTGCCGGACTCTTCTCCTACGAGCAGTACTTC. Translating it yields CASSAGLFSYEQYF. This chain uses TRBV2 with TRBJ2-7, with D possibly being TRBD2 (5 bases). The V and J ends lost 4 bases and 0 bases respectively, with 10 bases between them. Per germline, CDR1 SNHLY and CDR2 FYNNEI. This CDR3 comprises 14 residues.

This clonotype has at least ten counts. The chain joins TRBV5-6 to TRBJ2-5; D is unclear. Germline lookup yields CDR1 SGHDT and CDR2 YYEEEE. This CDR3 comprises 13 residues. The germline V and J ends were trimmed by 0 bases and 5 bases, with 8 bases remaining between them. CDR3 sequence reads: CASSLEALETQYF. CDR3 DNA sequence: TGTGCCAGCAGCTTGGAGGCACTGGAGACCCAGTACTTC.

This clonotype has only a few counts. One base away lies a much larger clone, so this may be a sequencing read error. The V and J genes are TRBV12-3 or TRBV12-4 and TRBJ2-7; D is undetermined. The CDR3 covers 12 residues. CDR3 nucleotide sequence: TGTGCCAGCGGTTTAGGAGCAGACGAGCAGTACTTC. Its protein is CASGLGADEQYF.

This clonotype was observed many times. V gene TRBV3-1 combines with J gene TRBJ2-3, with TRBD2 matching over 7 bases. V shed 3 bases and J 1 base; nucleotides not matched to a gene: 7. Germline values: CDR1 LGHDT, CDR2 YNNKEL (reference sequence). The CDR3 has 16 amino acids. CDR3 sequence: CASSHPGLGGTDTQYF. CDR3 nucleotide sequence: TGTGCCAGCAGCCACCCCGGACTAGGCGGCACAGATACGCAGTATTTT.

The chain has TRBV23-1 and TRBJ2-4; D is unclear. TRBV23-1 is an open reading frame, and its role is uncertain. V shed 0 bases and J shed 0 bases, with 9 bases lying between them. The CDR3 consists of 16 residues. The CDR3 spells CASSQSPTLAKNIQYF. CDR3 sequence (DNA): TGCGCCAGCAGTCAATCTCCTACGTTAGCCAAAAACATTCAGTACTTC.

This clonotype showed up just a few times. The CDR3, as DNA: TGTGCCATCAAAAAAGAATATTTATCTATCCAGGGACGTTTGAACACTGAAGCTTTCTTT. It specifies CAIKKEYLSIQGRLNTEAFF. The chain couples TRBV10-3 to TRBJ1-1; tentatively, D is TRBD1 (5 bases). The CDR3 consists of 20 residues. With 7 bases removed from V and 0 bases from J, the gap between germline ends came to 30 bases. Per germline, CDR1 ENHRY and CDR2 SYGVKD.

This clonotype appeared a few times. The genes are TRBV6-6 and TRBJ2-7; D gene uncertain. The V end was cut by 2 bases, the J end by 4 bases, with 9 bases between. CDR1 is MNHNY and CDR2 is SVGAGI in the germline V gene (reference sequence). The CDR3 extends over 13 amino acids. The CDR3 DNA is TGTGCCAGCAGTTACCTGGCCGCTTACGAGCAGTACTTC. This sequence encodes CASSYLAAYEQYF.

The chain has TRBV11-1 and TRBJ1-6, with no clear D. CDR1 SGHAT and CDR2 FQDESV come from the germline V gene (reference sequence). Trimming took off 5 bases at V and 0 bases at J, with 20 bases between the two ends. This CDR3 has 19 amino acids. CDR3: CASSPLYVLSSSYNSPLHF. As DNA, the CDR3 is TGTGCCAGCAGCCCCCTGTATGTCCTCTCCAGCTCCTATAATTCACCCCTCCACTTT. The full variable domain, completed using reference TRBV11-1 and TRBJ1-6, is EAEVAQSPRYKITEKSQAVAFWCDPISGHATLYWYRQILGQGPELLVQFQDESVVDDSQLPKDRFSAERLKGVDSTLKIQPAELGDSAMYLCASSPLYVLSSSYNSPLHFGNGTRLTVT.

This sequence joins TRBV7-2 and TRBJ1-2, with D possibly being TRBD1 (5 bases). The CDR3 totals 13 residues. V was pared by 7 bases and J by 4 bases, with 13 bases between. Per the germline V gene, CDR1 is SGHTA and CDR2 is FQGNSA. The CDR3 bases are TGTGCCAGCATTCTAGGGACTGGCTATGGCTACACCTTC. It codes for CASILGTGYGYTF. Complete variable domain (other parts from reference TRBV7-2 and TRBJ1-2): GAGVSQSPSNKVTEKGKDVELRCDPISGHTALYWYRQSLGQGLEFLIYFQGNSAPDKSGLPSDRFSAERTGGSVSTLTIQRTQQEDSAVYLCASILGTGYGYTFGSGTRLTVV.